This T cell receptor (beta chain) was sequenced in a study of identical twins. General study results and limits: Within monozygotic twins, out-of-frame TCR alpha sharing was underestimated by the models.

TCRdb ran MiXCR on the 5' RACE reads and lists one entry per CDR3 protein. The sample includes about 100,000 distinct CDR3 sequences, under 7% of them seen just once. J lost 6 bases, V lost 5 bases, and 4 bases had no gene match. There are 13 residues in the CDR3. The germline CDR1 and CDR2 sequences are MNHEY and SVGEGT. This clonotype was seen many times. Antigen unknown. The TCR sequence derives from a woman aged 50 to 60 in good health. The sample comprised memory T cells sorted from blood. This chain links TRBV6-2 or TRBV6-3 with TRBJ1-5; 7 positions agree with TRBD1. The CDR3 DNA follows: TGTGCCAGCAGTATGACAGGGTTTCAGCCCCAGCATTTT. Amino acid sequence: CASSMTGFQPQHF.